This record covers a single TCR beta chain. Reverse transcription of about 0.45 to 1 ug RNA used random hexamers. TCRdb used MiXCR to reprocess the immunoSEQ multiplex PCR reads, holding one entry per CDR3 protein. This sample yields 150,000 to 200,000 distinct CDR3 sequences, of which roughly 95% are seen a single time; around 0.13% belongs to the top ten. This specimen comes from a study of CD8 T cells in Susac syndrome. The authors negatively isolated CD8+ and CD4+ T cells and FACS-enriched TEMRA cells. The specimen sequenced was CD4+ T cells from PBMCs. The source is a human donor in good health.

CDR3 nucleotide sequence: TGCGCCAGCAGCCAAGATTCAGCGACGGATGGGTCCTACGAGCAGTACTTC. Protein product: CASSQDSATDGSYEQYF. The chain uses TRBV4-1 and TRBJ2-7; D is undetermined. CDR3 size: 17 residues. Germline V CDR1 and CDR2: MGHRA, YSYEKL. The V gene lost 0 bases and the J gene lost 1 base, with 16 bases spanning the gap.